Listed below are T cell receptor beta chains from one sample, sequenced in a study of shared clonotypes between healthy human individuals. Profiling relied on immunoSEQ multiplex PCR, and the TCRdb table lists in-frame clones only, not all of them. The sample lists 2.3 million or so clones, more than 80% occurring once. Sequencing was performed on naive CD4+ T cells from PBMCs. The receptors shown here come from a man aged 18 to 29 in good health. Some clones in this sample may be carry-over from other donors' samples. Both conserved end residues are part of each CDR3. D genes are given only for firm matches. The listing skips clone size in some rows; elsewhere it reads once, few, many or a size class.

clone_size d_call j_call cdr3_length v_call cdr3_nt cdr3_aa
. . TRBJ2-7 15 TRBV6-5 TGTGCCAGCAGTTACAGTCTCGCCACGAACTACGAGCAGTACTTC CASSYSLATNYEQYF
once . TRBJ1-1 13 TRBV11-3 TGTGCCAGCAGCTTAGAGGTGGCTCGGGTAGCTTTCTTT CASSLEVARVAFF
. TRBD2 TRBJ2-1 16 TRBV14 TGTGCCAGCAGCACTCAACCTGCGCTAGCGGGATCTGAGCAGTTCTTC CASSTQPALAGSEQFF
. TRBD1 TRBJ2-5 14 TRBV9 TGTGCCAGCAGCGCGGGACAGCCACAAGAGACCCAGTACTTC CASSAGQPQETQYF
. TRBD2 TRBJ2-5 17 TRBV7-2 TGTGCCAGCAGCTATGGTAGCGGGACTAGCGGACAAGAGACCCAGTACTTC CASSYGSGTSGQETQYF
. . TRBJ2-5 15 TRBV5-1 TGCGCCAGCAGCCCCTTATCCACCGGCGGAGAGACCCAGTACTTC CASSPLSTGGETQYF
. TRBD1 TRBJ1-4 13 TRBV6-1 TGTGCCAGCAGAGGGACAGACGGGGAAAAACTGTTTTTT CASRGTDGEKLFF
. . TRBJ2-7 14 TRBV6-1 TGTGCCAGCAGTGAAGCGGGTCTCTCCTACGAGCAGTACTTC CASSEAGLSYEQYF
. . TRBJ2-7 12 TRBV28 TGTGCCAGCAGTTTTTTAGGCTACGAGCAGTACTTC CASSFLGYEQYF
. . TRBJ1-3 15 TRBV27 TGTGCCAGCAGTTTAAGGGGCGGGTCTGGAAACACCATATATTTT CASSLRGGSGNTIYF
. . TRBJ2-1 13 TRBV5-1 TGCGCCAGCAACCGGGACGCGTACAATGAGCAGTTCTTC CASNRDAYNEQFF
. TRBD2 TRBJ2-3 16 TRBV4-2 TGTGCCAGCAGCCCAGCACTAGCGGTTAGCACAGATACGCAGTATTTT CASSPALAVSTDTQYF
. . TRBJ1-1 16 TRBV6-6 TGTGCCAGCAGTTACAGGTCGGCCAGAGCGAACACTGAAGCTTTCTTT CASSYRSARANTEAFF
once TRBD1 TRBJ2-7 15 TRBV28 TGTGCCAGCAGTTTTCCTTGGGACAGCACCTACGAGCAGTACTTC CASSFPWDSTYEQYF
. . TRBJ1-5 17 TRBV18 TGTGCCAGCTCACCTTATTTCGTAGCCGAAGGGAATCAGCCCCAGCATTTT CASSPYFVAEGNQPQHF
. TRBD2 TRBJ2-1 15 TRBV5-8 TGTGCCAGCAGCTTGGTCCTAGCGGGCCACAATGAGCAGTTCTTC CASSLVLAGHNEQFF
few TRBD1 TRBJ2-1 13 TRBV29-1 TGCAGCGTAGCAGGGACAGCGGATAATGAGCAGTTCTTC CSVAGTADNEQFF
. . TRBJ1-5 16 TRBV2 TGTGCCAGCAGTGAAGTGGGGCAGAATTTGGATCAGCCCCAGCATTTT CASSEVGQNLDQPQHF
. TRBD1 TRBJ2-2 15 TRBV11-3 TGTGCCAGCAGCCCCCGGGACAGCAACACCGGGGAGCTGTTTTTT CASSPRDSNTGELFF
. . TRBJ1-5 15 TRBV5-4 TGTGCCAGCAGCTTGGGAGGGGGAAACAATCAGCCCCAGCATTTT CASSLGGGNNQPQHF
once . TRBJ2-7 12 TRBV6-1 TGTGCCAGCAGTCTACAGGGTAACGAGCAGTACTTC CASSLQGNEQYF
. TRBD1 TRBJ1-3 17 TRBV4-3 TGCGCCAGCAGCCAAGGACAGGGGGGCTTTGGTGGAAACACCATATATTTT CASSQGQGGFGGNTIYF
. . TRBJ2-1 13 TRBV27 TGTGCCAGCAGTTTCCTCCTATCGACAGAGCAGTTCTTC CASSFLLSTEQFF
. TRBD1 TRBJ1-5 16 TRBV30 TGTGCCTGGACCCACAGGGGGCCCTATAGCAATCAGCCCCAGCATTTT CAWTHRGPYSNQPQHF
. . TRBJ2-7 13 TRBV14 TGTGCCAGCAGCCAAGTCAGGGCGTACGAGCAGTACTTC CASSQVRAYEQYF
once TRBD1 TRBJ2-5 14 TRBV11-2 TGTGCCAGCAGCTTCTGGGACAGACAAGAGACCCAGTACTTC CASSFWDRQETQYF
. . TRBJ2-7 15 TRBV6-1 TGTGCCATCAGACACCTACAGGGTTCGGGGGCCGAGCAGTACTTC CAIRHLQGSGAEQYF
. . TRBJ2-3 14 TRBV6-5 TGTGCCAGCAGCTCCGGGGTAAACACAGATACGCAGTATTTT CASSSGVNTDTQYF
. TRBD1 TRBJ1-2 14 TRBV10-3 TGTGCCATCAGTGTGGCAGGGGGAAACTATGGCTACACCTTC CAISVAGGNYGYTF
. . TRBJ2-1 11 TRBV10-3 TGTGCCATCAGTGAGTCGAGGTTCCAGTTCTTC CAISESRFQFF
once . TRBJ1-5 16 TRBV28 TGTGCCAGCAGTCCCTCGACACCTATTAGCTATCAGCCCCAGCATTTT CASSPSTPISYQPQHF
few . TRBJ1-1 15 TRBV4-1 TGCGCCAGCAGCCAAGTGGGCCGCCGGGGGACTGAAGCTTTCTTT CASSQVGRRGTEAFF
. . TRBJ2-3 12 TRBV7-2 TGTGCCAGCAGCTTAGTTCGGGATACGCAGTATTTT CASSLVRDTQYF
. TRBD1 TRBJ2-7 15 TRBV6-5 TGTGCCAGCAGTTCCTCCGGGACAGACTCCTACGAGCAGTACTTC CASSSSGTDSYEQYF
once TRBD2 TRBJ2-1 16 TRBV28 TGTGCCAGCAGTTCAGCTAGCGGGAGTCCTTACAATGAGCAGTTCTTC CASSSASGSPYNEQFF
. . TRBJ2-7 13 TRBV19 TGTGCCAGTAGTCCCAGAGGGGCCTACGAGCAGTACTTC CASSPRGAYEQYF
. TRBD1 TRBJ2-7 14 TRBV7-9 TGTGCCAGCAGCTTCGGGGACAGTACCTACGAGCAGTACTTC CASSFGDSTYEQYF
. . TRBJ2-5 15 TRBV5-1 TGCGCCAGCAGCTTGGGTGGGAGTTTCGAGGGGACCCAGTACTTC CASSLGGSFEGTQYF
. . TRBJ1-1 16 TRBV5-1 TGCGCCAGCAGCGCCATGGGGGCGGGGGTGAACACTGAAGCTTTCTTT CASSAMGAGVNTEAFF
. . TRBJ2-7 13 TRBV21-1 TGTGCCAGCAGCAATGCGGACAGCTCCGAGCAGTACTTC CASSNADSSEQYF
. . TRBJ2-2 17 TRBV4-1 TGCGCCAGCAGCCAAGTTCTCTCGCGGGCCCACACCGGGGAGCTGTTTTTT CASSQVLSRAHTGELFF
few . TRBJ1-1 13 TRBV7-3 TGTGCCAGCAGCTTTGGGACGAACACTGAAGCTTTCTTT CASSFGTNTEAFF
. TRBD1 TRBJ2-2 15 TRBV2 TGTGCCAGCAGTACCGGACAGGGTTCGACCGGGGAGCTGTTTTTT CASSTGQGSTGELFF